Here is one TCR beta chain with its context. Its specificity is not known. Separation from the approximately 690-subject first cohort characterized the roughly 120-subject validation cohort, to which the donors belonged. The data were taken from a study of cytomegalovirus exposure and HLA in healthy donors. Between the trimmed V and J ends, which lost 2 bases and 0 bases, there was a span of 12 bases. Germline V gene lookup returns CDR1 SGHNT and CDR2 YYREEE (reference sequence). This CDR3 spans 15 amino acids. Regarding the study as a whole: Some 150 TCR beta chains were listed as cytomegalovirus-associated. Clusters of TCRs from the first cohort tended to co-occur in the 120 or so validation repertoires (as a later analysis found).

Profiled with immunoSEQ multiplex PCR; TCRdb holds only in-frame clones, not every one. The sample contains approximately 210,000 clones, roughly 88% of which appear only once. The TCR originated in a woman in her late teens or twenties in good health and CMV-seronegative. Sequencing used PBMCs. This rearrangement joins TRBV5-4 to TRBJ2-7; the D is unclear. This chain's CDR3 is CASSFSTPSSYEQYF. DNA of the CDR3: TGTGCCAGCAGCTTTTCTACCCCAAGCTCCTACGAGCAGTACTTC. Looking up the rest from reference TRBV5-4 and TRBJ2-7 gives the full variable domain: ETGVTQSPTHLIKTRGQQVTLRCSSQSGHNTVSWYQQALGQGPQFIFQYYREEENGRGNFPPRFSGLQFPNYSSELNVNALELDDSALYLCASSFSTPSSYEQYFGPGTRLTVT.